The text below deals with one T cell receptor beta chain. The clone's antigen remains unknown. No per-base quality is available; no much larger clone lies one base away. The CDR3 contains 11 residues, cysteine and phenylalanine counted. The CDR3 DNA has 33 bases and is translated from base 1. V is cut by 6 bases and J by 3 bases, and the space between the germline ends is 8 bases. From a lookup of the germline V gene (reference sequence), CDR1 and CDR2 are DFQATT and SNEGSKA. The receptor library was made with the immunoSEQ multiplex PCR assay. The table was pulled from immuneACCESS by TCRdb, which kept in-frame rearrangements only. Such tables lose some clones; where checked, under half of the loss comes from unresolved V genes, and the rest has no known cause. For this sample the table gives about 93,000 clones, of which 90% to 95% were detected only once. More than 1.5% of the sample goes to the ten largest clones.

These data belong to a study of T cell changes during pregnancy in multiple sclerosis (dated by TCRdb to between 2018 and 2021). Context from the whole study: The study looked at changes in the T cell repertoire across pregnancy in women with multiple sclerosis.

This chain joins TRBV20-1 to TRBJ2-5; the D gene cannot be named for sure. The material was peripheral blood, obtained after pregnancy. The source of this sequence is a female donor in good health, enrolled as a control in a pregnancy study. Here the CDR3 is given as CSAGAEETQYF. The nucleotide sequence reads as follows: TGCAGTGCCGGCGCGGAAGAGACCCAGTACTTC.